This is a list of T cell receptor beta chains from one sample in a study of shared clonotypes between healthy human individuals. Profiling relied on immunoSEQ multiplex PCR, and the TCRdb table lists in-frame clones only, not all of them. The data show millions of clones, with roughly 95% seen just once and about 1.1% held by the top ten. What was sequenced was naive CD8+ T cells sorted from blood. All receptors derive from a man between 18 and 29 years old in good health. CDR3s include the opening cysteine and the closing phenylalanine or tryptophan. The D gene is left open where the match is weak. Some rows mark clone size as missing; the rest say once, few, many or name a class of expanded clone.

TRBV7-9	NA	NA	TRBJ1-2	TGTGCCAGCAGCCCCGGAGGCGGCCCATATGGCTACACCTTC	CASSPGGGPYGYTF
TRBV4-1	NA	NA	TRBJ2-7	TGCGCCAGCAGCCAAGATAAGCCAGTGATTTCCTACGAGCAGTACTTC	CASSQDKPVISYEQYF
TRBV30	TRBD2	NA	TRBJ2-1	TGTGCCTGGAGTGTACTCACTAGCGGGGGGATAGTGGAATCCAATGAGCAGTTCTTC	CAWSVLTSGGIVESNEQFF
TRBV6-5	NA	NA	TRBJ2-3	TGTGCCAGCAGTGAAGCACCCAGCCGGTCGCAGTATTTT	CASSEAPSRSQYF
TRBV9	TRBD1	once	TRBJ1-2	TGTGCCAGCAGCGTAGCTGGGGCAGGGGGCGCGGGGTATGGCTACACCTTC	CASSVAGAGGAGYGYTF
TRBV5-1	NA	once	TRBJ2-2	TGCGCCAGCAGCTTGAACAGGGGAGGCACCGGGGAGCTGTTTTTT	CASSLNRGGTGELFF
TRBV7-9	TRBD1	NA	TRBJ2-5	TGTGCCAGCAGCTCCCCCGGACAGGGGGAAGAGACCCAGTACTTC	CASSSPGQGEETQYF
TRBV7-8	NA	once	TRBJ2-3	TGTGCCAGCAGCTTAGAGCTCCCGGGCACAGATACGCAGTATTTT	CASSLELPGTDTQYF
TRBV28	NA	NA	TRBJ2-2	TGTGCCAGCAGTTTTGGGGTTGTGGACACCGGGGAGCTGTTTTTT	CASSFGVVDTGELFF
TRBV9	TRBD2	NA	TRBJ2-3	TGTGCCAGCAGCGTAGCGGGGGGAGGGGCTGATACGCAGTATTTT	CASSVAGGGADTQYF
TRBV7-2	TRBD1	NA	TRBJ1-3	TGTGCCAGCAGCTTGACACGACAGGGCAGCTCTGGAAACACCATATATTTT	CASSLTRQGSSGNTIYF
TRBV27	NA	NA	TRBJ1-2	TGTGCCAGCAGTTTCCGTGGGACCGGCCATGGCTACACCTTC	CASSFRGTGHGYTF
TRBV5-1	NA	NA	TRBJ2-2	TGCGCCAGCAGCCGTGAGGGACTTTCGAACACCGGGGAGCTGTTTTTT	CASSREGLSNTGELFF
TRBV11-2	NA	NA	TRBJ1-5	TGTGCCAGCAGCTGGGGTGGTGAGAGCAATCAGCCCCAGCATTTT	CASSWGGESNQPQHF
TRBV19	NA	NA	TRBJ2-7	TGTGCCAGTAGTATAGAACCAACGAGCTCCTACGAGCAGTACTTC	CASSIEPTSSYEQYF
TRBV10-2	TRBD2	NA	TRBJ2-7	TGCGCCAGCAGCCCTAGCGGGGTCTCCTACGAGCAGTACTTC	CASSPSGVSYEQYF
TRBV11-2	NA	NA	TRBJ1-2	TGTGCCAGCAGCTCCCCTGCCGGGGCACGACCTGGCTACACCTTC	CASSSPAGARPGYTF
TRBV4-1	TRBD1	NA	TRBJ2-5	TGCGCCAGCAGCCCCGGCCAGGGACAGGGGTACCAAGAGACCCAGTACTTC	CASSPGQGQGYQETQYF
TRBV6-1	NA	NA	TRBJ2-7	TGTGCCAGCAGCTTTAGTGCCTACGAGCAGTACTTC	CASSFSAYEQYF
TRBV7-2	NA	once	TRBJ2-7	TGTGCCAGCAGTTTATTACAGCTGTACGAGCAGTACTTC	CASSLLQLYEQYF
TRBV5-1	NA	NA	TRBJ1-1	TGCGCCAGCAGCTTGGTCGGGTTCGGAGGGACTGAAGCTTTCTTT	CASSLVGFGGTEAFF
TRBV19	TRBD1	once	TRBJ2-7	TGTGCCAGCCGGACAGGGGGTAGCGAGCAGTACTTC	CASRTGGSEQYF
TRBV5-8	NA	NA	TRBJ1-5	TGTGCCAGCTCGGGAGGAAGCAATCAGCCCCAGCATTTT	CASSGGSNQPQHF
TRBV6-5	NA	once	TRBJ2-7	TGTGCCAGCAGTTACTTCCCGCCTCCCTACGAGCAGTACTTC	CASSYFPPPYEQYF
TRBV11-2	NA	NA	TRBJ2-7	TGTGCCAGCAGCGCCGGTTTTCACGAGCAGTACTTC	CASSAGFHEQYF
TRBV5-1	NA	NA	TRBJ2-7	TGCGCCAGCAGCTTGGAGGACAGTCTCTCCTACGAGCAGTACTTC	CASSLEDSLSYEQYF
TRBV4-1	NA	NA	TRBJ2-7	TGCGCCAGCAGCCAAGTTACAGAGGGCCATAGCTCCTACGAGCAGTACTTC	CASSQVTEGHSSYEQYF
TRBV27	NA	NA	TRBJ2-3	TGTGCCAGCAGTTCCCTTTCCCCGACAGGAAGCACAGATACGCAGTATTTT	CASSSLSPTGSTDTQYF
TRBV27	TRBD2	NA	TRBJ2-7	TGTGCCAGCAGTTCGGGACTAGCGGGAGGCGAGCAGTACTTC	CASSSGLAGGEQYF
TRBV7-9	TRBD2	NA	TRBJ2-7	TGTGCCAGCAGCTTAGATGAACTAGCGGGGGGCCGGCAGTACTTC	CASSLDELAGGRQYF
TRBV14	NA	NA	TRBJ2-5	TGTGCCAGCAGCCAAGATAGAATGACCCCGACCCAGTACTTC	CASSQDRMTPTQYF
TRBV5-4	TRBD1	NA	TRBJ2-7	TGTGCCAGCAGTGAGACAGGGTTCTACGAGCAGTACTTC	CASSETGFYEQYF
TRBV2	TRBD1	NA	TRBJ1-5	TGTGCCAGCAGTGAAGATTTAACAGGGGGCGTCGGCAATCAGCCCCAGCATTTT	CASSEDLTGGVGNQPQHF
TRBV10-1	NA	NA	TRBJ2-7	TGCGCCACCGGGACTTCGTCCTACGAGCAGTACTTC	CATGTSSYEQYF
TRBV13	NA	NA	TRBJ2-7	TGTGCCAGCAGCGGCCGAAGTGGTAAGGGGGAGCAGTACTTC	CASSGRSGKGEQYF
TRBV5-4	TRBD1	NA	TRBJ1-2	TGTGCCAGCAGCCCGGACAGGGGAGGATATGGCTACACCTTC	CASSPDRGGYGYTF
TRBV7-9	NA	once	TRBJ1-2	TGTGCCAGCAGCTTAGTGTCGGGTGACATCTATGGCTACACCTTC	CASSLVSGDIYGYTF
TRBV25-1	NA	once	TRBJ1-1	TGTGCCAGCAGTGATCCCCTGAACACTGAAGCTTTCTTT	CASSDPLNTEAFF
TRBV6-1	NA	NA	TRBJ2-1	TGTGCCAGCAGTGTGGACACCTCCTCCTACAATGAGCAGTTCTTC	CASSVDTSSYNEQFF